The 16 T cell receptor beta chains presented below share a single source sample, sequenced in a study of tissue T cells after allogeneic stem cell transplantation. The table came from immunoSEQ multiplex PCR; TCRdb's copy has only in-frame clones and leaves some out. The sample lists 40,000 to 50,000 clones, approximately 70% occurring once. Sequenced sample: sorted cells pooled from one or two spleens. The receptor set was obtained from a pool of C57BL/6 mice in good health.

About this clone: Gene names refer to mouse genes. Sequencing ends 1 residue short of the CDR3 end; the germline J gene provides the rest. The chain links TRBV16 to TRBJ1-4, with D tentatively TRBD1 (6 bases). The CDR3 totals 12 residues. The germline V gene encodes CDR1 SGHSA and CDR2 FRNQAP. The V gene lost 4 bases and the J gene lost 6 bases, with 6 bases spanning the gap. The CDR3 loop reads CASSSGDERLFF. CDR3 DNA, as far as it was read: TGTGCAAGCAGCTCAGGGGACGAAAGATTATTT.

Comments on this clone: Each gene name is a mouse one. The CDR3 is CASGVGLGGFGAEQFF. The covered CDR3 bases are TGTGCCAGCGGTGTGGGACTGGGGGGGTTTGGTGCTGAGCAGTTC. V usage is TRBV13-2 and J usage is TRBJ2-1, with 13 bases aligning to TRBD2. The read terminates 1 residue ahead of where the CDR3 ends, so the germline J gene completes it. Germline-derived CDR1 and CDR2 are NNHNN and SYGAGS (reference sequence). The CDR3 loop spans 16 amino acids. J lost 6 bases, V lost 3 bases, and 6 bases had no gene match.

This clone was detected only a few times. Germline and genes here are mouse. The sequence runs out 1 residue before the end of the CDR3; the remainder is reconstructed from the germline J gene. V and J are TRBV13-1 and TRBJ2-1; D unresolved. The CDR3 spans 15 residues. Trimming shortened V by 0 bases and J by 0 bases, and 7 bases separated the two germline ends. The germline V gene has CDR1 NSHNY and CDR2 SYGAGN. The CDR3: CASSDAGRNYAEQFF. CDR3 DNA, as far as it was read: TGTGCCAGCAGTGATGCTGGACGTAACTATGCTGAGCAGTTC.

For this clone: The gene names here belong to mouse. The read finishes 1 residue shy of the CDR3 end, and the germline J gene is used to complete it. V is TRBV19 and J is TRBJ2-4, with 7 bases aligning to TRBD1. Trimming took 5 bases from V and 4 from J; bases not matched to a gene: 7. Germline assignment: CDR1 FNHDT and CDR2 SITEND (reference sequence). The CDR3 consists of 14 residues. CDR3: CASSPDRAKNTLYF. The sequenced CDR3 bases are TGTGCCAGCAGCCCAGACAGGGCGAAAAACACCTTGTAC.

As to this clone: Gene names are the mouse ones. The observed sequence ends 1 residue before the CDR3 terminus, with the missing tail filled in from the germline J gene. The chain combines TRBV13-2 with TRBJ2-7, with D perhaps matching TRBD1 (5 bases). CDR3 length: 11 amino acids. The germline V gene encodes CDR1 NNHNN and CDR2 SYGAGS (reference sequence). Trimming removed 7 bases at V and 3 bases at J, with 8 bases between. The sequenced part of the CDR3 DNA is TGTGCCAGCAGCGACAGCTATGAACAGTAC. It specifies CASSDSYEQY. Given in full, the CDR3 is CASSDSYEQYF.

Concerning this clone itself: Genes and germline are mouse. The CDR3 end is not reached by the read, which stops 1 residue before it; the germline J gene fills it in. The chain is built from TRBV13-2 and TRBJ2-5; D unclear. Germline V gene data show CDR1 as NNHNN and CDR2 as SYGAGS (reference sequence). Deletions cut 2 bases from V and 4 bases from J, with 5 bases between. The CDR3 extends over 12 amino acids. CDR3 region: CASGELEDTQYF. Incomplete CDR3 DNA: TGTGCCAGCGGTGAATTGGAAGACACCCAGTAC.

To note about this clone: Genes and germline come from the mouse. Coverage ceases 1 residue before the CDR3 finishes, and the germline J gene fills in the end. The same CDR3 also results from other DNA sequences found in this sample. The chain combines TRBV16 with TRBJ1-1, with D tentatively TRBD1 (6 bases). The CDR3 is made up of 14 amino acids. Trimming removed 3 bases at V and 0 bases at J, with 8 bases between. Looked up from germline, CDR1 is SGHSA and CDR2 is FRNQAP. The CDR3 bases that were read are TGTGCAAGCAGCTTGGGGACAACAAACACAGAAGTCTTC. Translating it yields CASSLGTTNTEVF. The whole CDR3 reads CASSLGTTNTEVFF.

This clone occurred a few times. Each gene name is a mouse one. CDR3 DNA (partial): TGTGCCAGCTCTTCCGGGACGCTTTATGAACAGTAC. Translated: CASSSGTLYEQY. The full CDR3 protein reads CASSSGTLYEQYF. The chain uses TRBV12-2 and TRBJ2-7; D tentatively fits TRBD1 or TRBD2 (5 bases each). The CDR3 is cut off 1 residue early in the read; its end comes from the germline J gene. The germline V gene encodes CDR1 SGHLS and CDR2 HYDKME. The V end was cut by 3 bases, the J end by 4 bases, with 12 bases between. The length of the CDR3 is 13 residues.

A word on this clone: Gene and germline names: mouse. From the germline J gene comes the end of the CDR3, since the read stops 1 residue before it. The rearrangement joins TRBV19 to TRBJ2-3; D unclear. Trimming shortened V by 6 bases and J by 0 bases, and 5 bases separated the two germline ends. This CDR3 has 12 residues. Germline values: CDR1 FNHDT, CDR2 SITEND (reference sequence). The sequenced part of the CDR3 DNA is TGTGCCAGCACAAATAGTGCAGAAACGCTGTAT. This translates into CASTNSAETLY. The full-length CDR3 reads as CASTNSAETLYF. The whole variable domain, filled in from reference TRBV19 and TRBJ2-3, reads GGIITQTPKFLIGQEGQKLTLKCQQNFNHDTMYWYRQDSGKGLRLIYYSITENDLQKGDLSEGYDASREKKSSFSLTVTSAQKNEMAVFLCASTNSAETLYFGSGTRLTVL.

On this clone: Mouse names are used for the genes. The read stops 1 residue short of the end of the CDR3; the missing end is completed from the germline J gene. The V and J genes are TRBV4 and TRBJ2-7; D is ambiguous. The CDR3 sequence is 11 residues long. Trimming took off 4 bases at V and 3 bases at J, with 4 bases between the two ends. The V gene's germline CDR1 is LGHDT and CDR2 YNNKQL (reference sequence). Incomplete CDR3 DNA: TGTGCCAGCAGCTGGGTCTATGAACAGTAC. It yields the protein CASSWVYEQY. The CDR3 in its entirety is CASSWVYEQYF.

A remark on this clone: Gene names and germline match the mouse. The CDR3 end lies 1 residue beyond the end of the read and is filled in from the germline J gene. The chain uses TRBV19 and TRBJ1-6, with D hard to call. TRBJ1-6 is an ORF; its function is uncertain. V was shortened by 1 base and J by 7 bases, with 9 bases between the two germline ends. The CDR3 runs to 14 residues. Germline CDR1 is FNHDT and CDR2 is SITEND (reference sequence). CDR3 in amino acids: CASSITPRNSPLYF. CDR3 DNA, as far as it was read: TGTGCCAGCAGTATAACGCCGAGGAATTCGCCCCTCTAC.

Points on this clone: Gene names follow the mouse nomenclature. The sequenced CDR3 bases are TGTGCCAGCAGCCAAGCCGTGGGGTCAAACACCGGGCAGCTCTAC. It specifies CASSQAVGSNTGQLY. The entire CDR3 is CASSQAVGSNTGQLYF. V gene TRBV5 combines with J gene TRBJ2-2, with a tentative D call TRBD2 (5 bases). Read coverage stops 1 residue before the CDR3 terminus; the germline J gene supplies the remainder. Germline V lookup: CDR1 LGHNA, CDR2 YNLKQL (reference sequence). The CDR3 covers 16 residues. V was clipped by 1 base and J by 0 bases, with 9 bases between them.

Regarding this clone: The gene names given are mouse names. Read coverage stops 1 residue before the CDR3 terminus; the germline J gene supplies the remainder. The chain joins TRBV31 to TRBJ2-3, with 10 bases identical to TRBD2. Germline CDR1 and CDR2: GKSSPN and SITVG. The junction had 7 bases not matched to a gene; V was cut back by 7 bases and J by 3 bases. This CDR3 comprises 14 residues. CDR3: CASGDWGDAETLYF. The part of the CDR3 DNA that was read is TGTGCCTCAGGTGACTGGGGGGACGCAGAAACGCTGTAT. Based on the CDR3 plus reference TRBV31 and TRBJ2-3, the full variable domain is AQTIHQWPVAEIKAVGSPLSLGCTIKGKSSPNLYWYWQATGGTLQQLFYSITVGQVESVVQLNLSASRPKDDQFILSTEKLLLSHSGFYLCASGDWGDAETLYFGSGTRLTVL.

Remarks on this clone: Genes and germline come from the mouse. Read sequence stops 1 residue before the CDR3 end, and the germline J gene provides the missing end. J is TRBJ2-1 and V is TRBV31; D perhaps matches TRBD1 (5 bases). V was clipped by 0 bases and J by 5 bases, with 11 bases between them. From germline, CDR1 is GKSSPN and CDR2 SITVG. This CDR3 has 14 amino acids. The part of the CDR3 DNA that was read is TGTGCCTGGAGTCTAGGCAGGGAGGATGCTGAGCAGTTC. Translating gives CAWSLGREDAEQF. The entire CDR3 is CAWSLGREDAEQFF.

In this sample, this clone turned up a few times. Gene names and germline match the mouse. The read ends 1 residue before the CDR3 terminus; that terminus is restored from the germline J gene. The chain has TRBV26 and TRBJ2-7; 7 bases agree with TRBD1. Germline CDR1 reads KGHPV; CDR2 reads FQNQEV (reference sequence). The V and J ends lost 4 bases and 3 bases, in that order; junction bases with no gene match: 3. CDR3 length equals 13 residues. The CDR3 bases that were read are TGTGCCAGCAGTCGCGCAGGGGGCTATGAACAGTAC. It codes for CASSRAGGYEQY. The full CDR3 reads CASSRAGGYEQYF.

Comments on this clone: The gene symbols are mouse symbols. The observed sequence ends 1 residue before the CDR3 terminus, with the missing tail filled in from the germline J gene. This chain connects TRBV19 to TRBJ1-3; D perhaps matches TRBD1 (5 bases). V was cut by 2 bases and J by 0 bases, with 9 bases left in between. The CDR3 is 15 residues long. Germline lookup yields CDR1 FNHDT and CDR2 SITEND (reference sequence). The CDR3 spells CASSIGGNSGNTLYF. The sequenced part of the CDR3 DNA is TGTGCCAGCAGTATTGGGGGTAATTCTGGAAATACGCTCTAT.